Listed below are T cell receptor beta chains from one sample, sequenced in a study of control samples from healthy donors and cancer patients. Sequencing was performed with immunoSEQ multiplex PCR; in TCRdb, only in-frame clones are kept and a portion is missing. The sample shows some 96,000 clones, less than 90% of them seen only once. The material sequenced was blood. All receptors derive from a woman aged 45-60 years in good health. The CDR3 runs from the conserved cysteine through the conserved F or W. A D gene is named only where the DNA matches it firmly. A row's size may be missing; if present it is once, few, many or a size class.

J | D | size | V | length | CDR3 | DNA
TRBJ2-6 | - | - | TRBV13 | 17 | CASSADGAFSGANVLTF | TGTGCCAGCAGCGCGGACGGGGCGTTTTCTGGGGCCAACGTCCTGACTTTC
TRBJ1-1 | - | - | TRBV27 | 14 | CASNTRGAGTEAFF | TGTGCCAGCAACACACGGGGGGCCGGCACTGAAGCTTTCTTT
TRBJ2-1 | - | - | TRBV6-5 | 15 | CASRWQGGSYNEQFF | TGTGCCAGCAGATGGCAGGGGGGGTCCTACAATGAGCAGTTCTTC
TRBJ2-3 | - | - | TRBV7-2 | 15 | CASSLAGMGTDTQYF | TGTGCCAGCAGCTTAGCTGGGATGGGCACAGATACGCAGTATTTT
TRBJ1-4 | - | - | TRBV5-4 | 14 | CASSLGLNGEKLFF | TGTGCCAGCAGCTTGGGACTTAACGGTGAAAAACTGTTTTTT
TRBJ1-1 | - | once | TRBV7-2 | 13 | CASSAILGREAFF | TGTGCCAGCAGCGCTATTCTGGGCAGAGAAGCTTTCTTT
TRBJ1-2 | - | - | TRBV29-1 | 12 | CSVPTGKRGYTF | TGCAGCGTGCCGACAGGAAAGCGGGGCTACACCTTC
TRBJ2-5 | - | - | TRBV3-1/TRBV3-2 | 16 | CASSTNLPIFSETQYF | TGTGCCAGCAGCACGAACCTTCCCATTTTCTCTGAGACCCAGTACTTC
TRBJ1-3 | - | - | TRBV3-1/TRBV3-2 | 12 | CASSRTSPPIYF | TGTGCCAGCAGCCGGACTTCTCCTCCCATATATTTT
TRBJ2-2 | - | - | TRBV3-1/TRBV3-2 | 18 | CASSQVWAGPPSTGELFF | TGTGCCAGCAGCCAAGTGTGGGCAGGGCCTCCATCCACCGGGGAGCTGTTTTTT
TRBJ1-1 | - | few | TRBV30 | 14 | CAWRPTAIFTEAFF | TGTGCCTGGCGCCCGACAGCGATCTTCACTGAAGCTTTCTTT
TRBJ2-5 | TRBD2 | - | TRBV7-9 | 15 | CASNKSPSGEETQYF | TGTGCCAGCAACAAATCACCCAGCGGGGAAGAGACCCAGTACTTC
TRBJ2-5 | - | - | TRBV7-9 | 16 | CASSLLSPDDTETQYF | TGTGCCAGCAGCTTACTTAGCCCTGACGACACGGAGACCCAGTACTTC
TRBJ2-7 | - | - | TRBV19 | 16 | CASSIRDSNLRDEQYF | TGTGCCAGTAGTATTAGGGATTCGAACTTACGGGACGAGCAGTACTTC
TRBJ2-5 | - | - | TRBV7-9 | 13 | CASSYDGAETQYF | TGTGCCAGCAGCTACGATGGCGCAGAGACCCAGTACTTC